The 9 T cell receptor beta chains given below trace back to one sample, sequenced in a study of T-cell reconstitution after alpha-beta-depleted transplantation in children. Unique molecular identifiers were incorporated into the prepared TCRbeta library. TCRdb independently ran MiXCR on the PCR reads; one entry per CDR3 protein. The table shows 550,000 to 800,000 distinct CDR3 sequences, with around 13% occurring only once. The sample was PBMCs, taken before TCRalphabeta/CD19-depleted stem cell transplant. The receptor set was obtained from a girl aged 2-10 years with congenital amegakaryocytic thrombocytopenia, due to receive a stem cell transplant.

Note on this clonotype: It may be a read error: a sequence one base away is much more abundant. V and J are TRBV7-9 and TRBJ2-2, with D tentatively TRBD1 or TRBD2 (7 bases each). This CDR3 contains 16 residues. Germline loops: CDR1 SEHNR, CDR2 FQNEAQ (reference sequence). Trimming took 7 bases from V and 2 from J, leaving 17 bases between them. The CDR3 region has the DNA TGTGCCAGCACCTCAGCGGGACAGCCCAACACCGGGGAGCTGTTTTTT. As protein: CASTSAGQPNTGELFF.

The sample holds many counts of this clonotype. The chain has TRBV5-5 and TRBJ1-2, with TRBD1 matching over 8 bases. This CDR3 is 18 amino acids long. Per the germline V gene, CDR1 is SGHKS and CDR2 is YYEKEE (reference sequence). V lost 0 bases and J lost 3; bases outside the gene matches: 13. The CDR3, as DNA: TGTGCCAGCAGCTTGGCGGAAGATGCTTACAGGGGGGACTATGGCTACACCTTC. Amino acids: CASSLAEDAYRGDYGYTF.

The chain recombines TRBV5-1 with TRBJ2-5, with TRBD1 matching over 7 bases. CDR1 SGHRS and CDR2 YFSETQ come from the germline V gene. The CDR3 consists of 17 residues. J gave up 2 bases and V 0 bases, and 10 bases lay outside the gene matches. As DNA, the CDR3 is TGCGCCAGCAGCTTGGGACCCACCGGGGACAGTCAAGAGACCCAGTACTTC. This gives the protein CASSLGPTGDSQETQYF.

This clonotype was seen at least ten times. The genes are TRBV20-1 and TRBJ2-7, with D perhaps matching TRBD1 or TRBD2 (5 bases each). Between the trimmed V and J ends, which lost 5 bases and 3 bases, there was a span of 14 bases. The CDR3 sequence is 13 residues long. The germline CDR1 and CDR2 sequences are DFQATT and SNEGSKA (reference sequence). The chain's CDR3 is CSAPSERGYEQYF. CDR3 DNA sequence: TGCAGTGCTCCGAGTGAGAGGGGCTACGAGCAGTACTTC.

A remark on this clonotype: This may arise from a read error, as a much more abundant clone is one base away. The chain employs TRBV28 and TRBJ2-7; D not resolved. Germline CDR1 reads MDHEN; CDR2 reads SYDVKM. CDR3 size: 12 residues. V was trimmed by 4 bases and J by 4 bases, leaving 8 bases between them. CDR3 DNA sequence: TGTGCCAGCAGTTCGCCGAAATACGAGCAGTACTTC. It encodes CASSSPKYEQYF.

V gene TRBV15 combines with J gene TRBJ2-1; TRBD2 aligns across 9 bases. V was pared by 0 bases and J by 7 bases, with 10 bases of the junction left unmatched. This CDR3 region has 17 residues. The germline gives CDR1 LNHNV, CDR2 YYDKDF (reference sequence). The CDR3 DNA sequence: TGTGCCACCAGCAGAGATCTCCTAGCGGGAAAGGAAAATGAGCAGTTCTTC. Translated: CATSRDLLAGKENEQFF.

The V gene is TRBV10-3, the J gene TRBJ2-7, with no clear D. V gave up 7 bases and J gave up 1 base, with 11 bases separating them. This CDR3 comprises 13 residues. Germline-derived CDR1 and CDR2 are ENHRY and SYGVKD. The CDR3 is CAIKGPRSYEQYF. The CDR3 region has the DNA TGTGCCATCAAAGGGCCCCGATCCTACGAGCAGTACTTC.

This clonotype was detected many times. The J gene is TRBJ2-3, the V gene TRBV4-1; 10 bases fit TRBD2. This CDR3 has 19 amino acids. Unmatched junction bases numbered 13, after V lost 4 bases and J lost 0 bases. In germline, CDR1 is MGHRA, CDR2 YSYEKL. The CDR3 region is CASSPGLAQRYASTDTQYF. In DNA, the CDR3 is TGCGCCAGCAGCCCGGGACTAGCGCAGAGATACGCTAGCACAGATACGCAGTATTTT.

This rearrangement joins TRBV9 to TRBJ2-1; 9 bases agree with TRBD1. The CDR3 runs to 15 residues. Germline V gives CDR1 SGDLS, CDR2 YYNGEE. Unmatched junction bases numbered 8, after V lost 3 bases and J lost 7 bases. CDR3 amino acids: CASSESRDRVNEQFF. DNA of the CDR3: TGTGCCAGCAGCGAATCCCGGGACAGGGTAAATGAGCAGTTCTTC.